This is a list of T cell receptor beta chains from one sample in a study of blood T cells in healthy people across ages. TCRdb itself ran the 5' RACE reads through MiXCR, one entry per CDR3 protein. Here the sample spans around 1,500,000 distinct CDR3 sequences, roughly 40% being singletons. Sequences were obtained from blood. The receptors were gathered from a woman between 18 and 29 years old in good health. CDR3s include the opening cysteine and the closing phenylalanine or tryptophan. A D gene is named only where the DNA matches it firmly. Not every row has a clone size; where given, it reads once, few, many or a size class.

D,V,J,size,DNA,CDR3
TRBD2,TRBV11-1,TRBJ2-3,-,TGTGCCAGCTCTATGGCGGGAGGGGTAGTAGATACGCAGTATTTT,CASSMAGGVVDTQYF
-,TRBV13,TRBJ2-6,-,TGTGCCAGCAGCAACCTAAGGACGGGGAGCTCTGGGGCCAACGTCCTGACTTTC,CASSNLRTGSSGANVLTF
-,TRBV4-2,TRBJ1-3,few,TGTGCCAGCAGCCAAGAAAGATATGGACAATCTGGAAACACCATATATTTT,CASSQERYGQSGNTIYF
TRBD2,TRBV7-7,TRBJ2-5,few,TGTGCTAGCAGACTTAGTGGAGGCGGGGGGAACCAAGAGACCCAGTACTTC,CASRLSGGGGNQETQYF
-,TRBV7-9,TRBJ2-7,few,TGTGCCAGCAGCTTAGTCGGCCGGGGGCCCTTCAACGAGCAGTACTTC,CASSLVGRGPFNEQYF
TRBD2,TRBV5-1,TRBJ2-7,few,TGCGCCAGCAGCCGTGAACCCGGGACTAGCGGGAGGACGAGCTCCTACGAGCAGTACTTC,CASSREPGTSGRTSSYEQYF
-,TRBV7-9,TRBJ1-6,-,TGTGCCAGCAGCCCCTCTACGGCAGGGGATAATTCACCCCTCCACTTT,CASSPSTAGDNSPLHF
TRBD2,TRBV3-1,TRBJ2-7,few,TGTGCCAGCACCCGGGAGGGGTCCTACGAGCAGTACTTC,CASTREGSYEQYF
TRBD2,TRBV29-1,TRBJ2-7,-,TGCAGCGTTGAACTAGCGGCCGAGCAGTACTTC,CSVELAAEQYF
TRBD2,TRBV20-1,TRBJ2-1,few,TGCAGTGCTAGAGTAGCTAGCGGCTATAGCTCCTACAATGAGCAGTTCTTC,CSARVASGYSSYNEQFF
-,TRBV11-3,TRBJ2-3,-,TGTGCCAGCAGCTCCGGTGGAGGGCCCCGTACGCAGTATTTT,CASSSGGGPRTQYF
-,TRBV4-1,TRBJ2-3,-,TGCGCCAGCAGCCCGGGAGTTGGAGCAGATACGCAGTATTTT,CASSPGVGADTQYF
-,TRBV6-2/TRBV6-3,TRBJ2-7,few,TGTGCCAGCAGTTCGCCCTCCTACGAGCGGTACTTC,CASSSPSYERYF
TRBD2,TRBV10-3,TRBJ2-1,-,TGTGCCATCAGTGGGATGGGACTAGTGGGAGACAATGAGCAGTTCTTC,CAISGMGLVGDNEQFF
-,TRBV21-1,TRBJ2-1,few,TGTGCCAGCAGCAAATGGGCTCTCCAACCGTACAATGAGCAGTTCTTC,CASSKWALQPYNEQFF
-,TRBV20-1,TRBJ2-3,-,TGCAGTGCTAGAGTTATCTGGGAAGGCTTGACAGATACGCAGTATTTT,CSARVIWEGLTDTQYF
-,TRBV7-9,TRBJ1-6,-,TGTGCCAGCAGCCTCACCGAGGAGCCGAGCGAGGCCCTCCACTTT,CASSLTEEPSEALHF
-,TRBV14,TRBJ2-1,-,TGTGCCAGCAGCCAAGATTACAACAATGAGCAGTTCTTC,CASSQDYNNEQFF
TRBD1,TRBV12-3/TRBV12-4,TRBJ2-7,-,TGTGCCAGCAGTCCTCGGGACAGGGAGGCCTACGAGCAGTACTTC,CASSPRDREAYEQYF
-,TRBV7-8,TRBJ2-7,few,TGTGCCAGCAGCTTAGATGGGCACAGTATCTCCTACGAGCAGTACTTC,CASSLDGHSISYEQYF
-,TRBV27,TRBJ2-7,-,TGTGCCAGCAGCACGGACATTACCTACGAGCAGTACTTC,CASSTDITYEQYF
-,TRBV2,TRBJ2-3,-,TGTGCCAGCAGTGAAGACGCGTATACGCAGTATTTT,CASSEDAYTQYF
TRBD1,TRBV7-2,TRBJ1-5,few,TGTGCCAGCAGCTTAGCCCCCACAGGGGTAAAGCATTTT,CASSLAPTGVKHF
TRBD1,TRBV20-1,TRBJ1-5,few,TGCAGTGCTAGACCAATCGACAGGGTTGATAGCAATCAGCCCCAGCATTTT,CSARPIDRVDSNQPQHF
-,TRBV29-1,TRBJ1-3,-,TGCAGCGTTCTGGCAGGAGGCCGCTCTGGAAACACCATATATTTT,CSVLAGGRSGNTIYF
-,TRBV10-3,TRBJ2-7,few,TGTGCCATCAGTCCCGATTCGGGTCTTGTTCGGTACGAGCAGTACTTC,CAISPDSGLVRYEQYF
-,TRBV7-8,TRBJ1-2,few,TGTGCCAGCAGCTTCAGGTCAAGTTATAACTATGGCTACACCTTC,CASSFRSSYNYGYTF
-,TRBV10-3,TRBJ2-5,once,TGTGCCATCAGTGAGTCTCAGGAGGCCCAGTACTTC,CAISESQEAQYF
-,TRBV2,TRBJ2-3,-,TGTGCCAGCAAAGAGTCAGAAGGGACAGATACGCAGTATTTT,CASKESEGTDTQYF
TRBD1,TRBV20-1,TRBJ1-2,once,TGCAGTGCTAGAGTTTCCCCGGGACAGTCTCACTATGGCTACACCTTC,CSARVSPGQSHYGYTF
-,TRBV29-1,TRBJ1-5,-,TGCAGCGTTGAAGATCGAGAGGATCAGCCCCAGCATTTT,CSVEDREDQPQHF
-,TRBV5-1,TRBJ2-1,few,TGCGCCAGCAAGAGGGGAACGGGAGAGGGCAATGAGCAGTTCTTC,CASKRGTGEGNEQFF
-,TRBV9,TRBJ2-2,-,TGTGCCAGCAGCGTGTTTAGCGAGGGGCGCGGGGACACCGGGGAGCTGTTTTTT,CASSVFSEGRGDTGELFF
TRBD1,TRBV29-1,TRBJ2-7,few,TGCAGCGTTGAATCTCTCCGACAGGGCCAGACCTACGAGCAGTACTTC,CSVESLRQGQTYEQYF
-,TRBV3-1,TRBJ1-5,-,TGTGCCAGCAGCCAGGAGGGCCTACGGGGTCAGCCCCAGCATTTT,CASSQEGLRGQPQHF
-,TRBV12-3/TRBV12-4,TRBJ1-1,-,TGTGCCAGCAGGCGACAGGTTTCGAACACTGAAGCTTTCTTT,CASRRQVSNTEAFF
-,TRBV25-1,TRBJ1-4,-,TGTGCCAGCAGTGACCCCTCAGTTAATGAAAAACTGTTTTTT,CASSDPSVNEKLFF
-,TRBV9,TRBJ2-7,-,TGTGCCAGCAGCGTTGCAACGGGGGTTGGCTACAATGAGCAGTACTTC,CASSVATGVGYNEQYF